The sequence of this TCR beta chain was determined in a study of PD-L1 blockade in urothelial cancer (dated 2017 in TCRdb). Broadly, across the study: All patients started therapy around 2014 and received atezolizumab 1,200 mg intravenously every 3 weeks. Twenty-nine patients had pretreatment blood TCR-seq, about 24 had at least one posttreatment blood collection, and about 24 had tumor TCR-seq. About 85% of the 29 patients were males with bladder-origin urothelial cancer, and 18 of 29 reported a prior smoking history. Durable clinical benefit was achieved by nine patients and was not achieved by 20 patients. In the same patients who had TCR sequencing, pretreatment tumors also underwent whole exome sequencing and RNA sequencing. TCR sequencing covered pretreatment tumor samples and matched, serially collected peripheral blood taken before and after atezolizumab treatment. Durable clinical benefit meant progression-free survival longer than 6 months, and TCR features were also tested against progression-free and overall survival. An ECOG performance status of 0 or 1 was recorded for the patients, and 0 to 3 prior chemotherapy regimens had been received by the patients. Blood samples gave a median of about 140,000 T cells and 83,000 or so unique TCRs, with a median clonality of 0.080. An exploratory multi-omic analysis was conducted of the somatic, immune and clinical correlates of response to PD-L1 blockade with atezolizumab in urothelial cancer. Blood samples were analyzed at 3 weeks after treatment start (second dose) and at 6 weeks after treatment start. What the research found in general, with its limitations: At 3 weeks after the start of treatment, tumor-associated TCR clones in peripheral blood had expanded more in patients with durable benefit (n ≈ 20, p = 0.022). A pretreatment peripheral blood TCR clonality below the median was linked to improved progression-free and overall survival. Because the sample size was small (n ≈ 27) and many exploratory analyses were performed, the results are intended to be hypothesis-generating.

What this sample's time point label stands for: pretreatment peripheral blood. The cohort comprised around 31 patients with locally advanced or metastatic urothelial carcinoma treated at Memorial Sloan Kettering on a trial protocol. Peripheral blood mononuclear cells were collected pretreatment and during treatment, with between 1 and 8 total time points per patient. The Qiagen DNeasy Blood extraction kit was used to purify genomic DNA from total PBMCs and from tumor samples. PBMCs were collected pretreatment and during treatment, and were isolated and stored as previously described. Taken from the germline V gene, the CDR1 and CDR2 loops are KGHSH and LQKENI. From V the trimming removes 5 bases and from J it removes 3 bases, while the gene matches leave 4 bases of the junction unaccounted for. The CDR3 spans 15 residues, from the cysteine through the phenylalanine. The DNA shown is the 45-base CDR3, in frame from base 1.

To estimate absolute template abundance from read counts, synthetic TCR analog templates were spiked into each PCR. The immunoSEQ assay used bias-controlled V and J gene primers to amplify TCRbeta CDR3 regions from genomic DNA. Rearranged TCRbeta segments were sequenced at approximately 20X coverage. On the authors' methods: Clustering was used to correct sequencing errors, and CDR3s were annotated against IMGT so that V, D and J genes could be assigned. Only productive TCRbeta rearrangements were used in downstream analyses, excluding out-of-frame or stop-codon sequences. To compute clonality, Shannon entropy was normalized by the log of the number of unique productive sequences and then subtracted from one. Fisher's exact test with Benjamini-Hochberg correction, at a threshold of adjusted p below 0.01, was used to find clones that differed between time points or between blood and tumor. Sourced from immuneACCESS, this table was stored by TCRdb with only in-frame sequences that have V and J called. A share of the clones is absent; for the studies checked, an unresolved V gene accounts for under half, and the remainder has no known explanation. V, J and clone size are taken as reported in that table, and D and trimming were inferred from the DNA itself. The sample data list around 100,000 clones, and over 75% of these were observed just once. About 2% of the sample belongs to the ten largest clones.

About this clone: The antigen this receptor binds is unknown. Base qualities are not recorded, but no much larger clone differs from it by a single base.

This specimen was PBMCs, taken around atezolizumab (anti-PD-L1) treatment. The rearrangement combines TRBV18 with TRBJ2-1, and TRBD1 aligns with 10 junction nucleotides. The clonotype comes from a man aged 55 to 70 with urothelial cancer. The nucleotide sequence reads as follows: TGTGCCAGCTCAATCGGGACAGGGGACTACAATGAGCAGTTCTTC. Protein translation: CASSIGTGDYNEQFF.